Each of the 2 T cell receptor beta chains below was sequenced from the same sample in a study of cytomegalovirus exposure and HLA in healthy donors. PCR primers comprised 60 Vbeta and 13 Jbeta primers. Method: immunoSEQ multiplex PCR; TCRdb's copy keeps in-frame clones and lacks some. The sample has 100,000 or so clones; around 83% are singletons. Sequenced material: PBMCs. The receptor source for this set is a man under 40 in good health and CMV-seronegative.

CDR3 DNA sequence: TGTGCCAGCAGTGCGACCGCAGGGCTTGAAGAGACCCAGTACTTC. As protein: CASSATAGLEETQYF. J is TRBJ2-5 and V is TRBV6-4; TRBD1 might be the D (5 bases). CDR3 length: 15 residues. The ends were cut back, 4 bases at V and 3 bases at J, with 15 bases in the middle. Germline V gives CDR1 MRHNA, CDR2 SNTAGT.

The rearrangement uses TRBV7-2 and TRBJ1-2, with TRBD1 as a possible D gene (6 bases). V lost 4 bases to trimming and J lost 6 bases, with 15 bases between them. The germline CDR1 and CDR2 sequences are SGHTA and FQGNSA. CDR3 length equals 14 residues. CDR3 residues: CASSSQGNLHGYTF. In nucleotides, the CDR3 is TGTGCCAGCAGCTCTCAGGGGAACCTCCATGGCTACACCTTC.